The T cell receptor beta chain under discussion was sequenced for a study of cytomegalovirus exposure and HLA in healthy donors. V lost 7 bases to trimming and J lost 3 bases; unmatched junction nucleotides: 4. The CDR3 length is 13 residues. Looked up from germline, CDR1 is MNHEY and CDR2 is SVGAGI. Study-wide results and caveats: A later analysis found TCR association rates differed by HLA locus, highest for DRB1 and lowest for HLA-C. With high specificity and sensitivity, the classifier reportedly diagnosed cytomegalovirus status. Accurate prediction of HLA-A and HLA-B alleles (for most subjects) was reportedly achieved from TCR beta sequences. The analysis excluded some indistinguishable V segments, including TRBV6-2 and TRBV6-3.

This clone was seen once. Its specificity is not known. The PCR contained 60 Vbeta and 13 Jbeta primers. Clones were read by immunoSEQ multiplex PCR, and TCRdb kept only the in-frame ones, dropping some. The sample lists about 93,000 clones, approximately 80% occurring once. Sequencing was performed on PBMCs. The TCR comes from a man between 50 and 59 years old in good health and CMV-seronegative. V is TRBV6-5 and J is TRBJ1-1; 8 bases map to TRBD1. The CDR3 sequence is CASTGQGYTEAFF. The DNA of the CDR3 is TGTGCCAGCACCGGACAGGGTTACACTGAAGCTTTCTTT.